The 20 T cell receptor beta chains presented below share a single source sample, sequenced in a study of regulatory T cells in long-lasting Graves disease. Both iRepertoire HTBI primers and Arm-PCR of CDR3 regions were used to build the TCR beta libraries. TCRdb processed the multiplex PCR reads anew with MiXCR; each CDR3 protein has one entry. The sample shows approximately 480,000 distinct CDR3 sequences, around 15% of them seen only once. Time point specified: newly diagnosed GD, antithyroid drugs for less than 3 months. Making the TCR library involved RNA that had been extracted from PBMCs. The same data also went into a second study, on T cells in Graves' hyperthyroidism and ophthalmopathy.

The sequenced sample was peripheral blood mononuclear cells (PBMCs), obtained at new diagnosis, from a patient treated with antithyroid drugs. Every receptor here comes from a man aged 40-49 years with Graves disease.

This clonotype was counted a single time. The gene calls are TRBV3-1 and TRBJ1-2; D not resolved. CDR3 length: 13 residues. Germline CDR1 and CDR2: LGHDT and YNNKEL (reference sequence). Trimming shortened V by 10 bases and J by 2 bases, and 14 bases separated the two germline ends. The CDR3 nucleotides read TGTGCCACCAGTGCCAGTGACAACTATGGCTACACCTTC. Amino acid sequence: CATSASDNYGYTF.

This clonotype was observed many times. The chain joins TRBV3-1 to TRBJ2-7; D not resolved. Per the germline V gene, CDR1 is LGHDT and CDR2 is YNNKEL (reference sequence). CDR3 size: 14 residues. Deletions cut 1 base from V and 0 bases from J, with 7 bases between. The CDR3 is CASSQVSISYEQYF. The CDR3 region has the DNA TGTGCCAGCAGCCAAGTATCCATCTCCTACGAGCAGTACTTC.

As concerns this clonotype: A single base separates this from a much larger clone, so it may be a read error. V is TRBV15 and J is TRBJ1-5; no definite D call. Trimming removed 0 bases at V and 2 bases at J, with 14 bases between. CDR3 length equals 17 residues. CDR1 LNHNV and CDR2 YYDKDF come from the germline V gene (reference sequence). Here the CDR3 DNA reads TGTGCCACCAGCAGAGATGGAGCGGCAGCGGGCAATCAGCCCCAGCATTTT. It is translated as CATSRDGAAAGNQPQHF.

The chain recombines TRBV4-2 with TRBJ2-1; 11 nucleotides agree with TRBD2. Losses at the gene ends were 3 bases for V and 5 bases for J; bases not matched to a gene: 6. The CDR3 is made up of 16 amino acids. Germline CDR1 and CDR2: LGHNA and YNFKEQ. The DNA of the CDR3 is TGTGCCAGCAGCCAGCGAACTAGCGGGAGAAACAATGAGCAGTTCTTC. Encoded protein: CASSQRTSGRNNEQFF.

This clonotype was recorded many times. The CDR3: CASSFDGWDEQFF. CDR3 DNA: TGTGCCAGCAGTTTCGACGGATGGGATGAGCAGTTCTTC. The rearrangement links TRBV28 to TRBJ2-1, with D hard to call. Trimming left V 3 bases short and J 8 bases short, with 11 bases between. The length of the CDR3 is 13 residues. Germline CDR1 is MDHEN and CDR2 is SYDVKM.

There are many counts of this clonotype. V and J are TRBV2 and TRBJ2-1, with TRBD2 matching over 9 bases. Per the germline V gene, CDR1 is SNHLY and CDR2 is FYNNEI. The CDR3 sequence is 16 residues long. V lost 0 bases and J lost 5; bases outside the gene matches: 5. CDR3 amino acids: CASSEAVTSGNNEQFF. The CDR3, as DNA: TGTGCCAGCAGTGAAGCGGTGACTAGCGGTAACAATGAGCAGTTCTTC.

This clonotype was counted ten times or more. V gene TRBV28 combines with J gene TRBJ2-7, with D tentatively TRBD1 (5 bases). V was trimmed by 6 bases and J by 7 bases, leaving 19 bases between them. Germline V gene lookup returns CDR1 MDHEN and CDR2 SYDVKM. The length of the CDR3 is 14 residues. The CDR3 nucleotides are TGTGCCAGCAGCCCAAAGGGGCGCGTAGGGGAGCAGTACTTC. Translating gives CASSPKGRVGEQYF.

This clonotype was counted many times. The genes are TRBV24-1 and TRBJ1-5, with D maybe TRBD1 (5 bases). The CDR3 spans 14 residues. Trimming took off 5 bases at V and 3 bases at J, with 10 bases between the two ends. Per germline, CDR1 KGHDR and CDR2 SFDVKD. CDR3 in amino acids: CATSGAGNNQPQHF. Here the CDR3 DNA reads TGTGCCACCAGTGGGGCAGGGAACAATCAGCCCCAGCATTTT.

The chain is built from TRBV20-1 and TRBJ2-5; TRBD2 matches at 7 bases. Losses at the gene ends were 6 bases for V and 3 bases for J; bases not matched to a gene: 13. The V gene's germline CDR1 is DFQATT and CDR2 SNEGSKA (reference sequence). The CDR3 runs to 15 residues. In DNA, the CDR3 is TGCAGTGCGACTAATCTAGCGGCGGGAGAAGAGACCCAGTACTTC. Residues: CSATNLAAGEETQYF.

Ten or more counts support this clonotype. The chain uses TRBV6-1 and TRBJ2-3; D is undetermined. The CDR3 spans 11 residues. V gave up 7 bases and J gave up 4 bases, with 6 bases separating them. The germline gives CDR1 MNHNS, CDR2 SASEGT. CDR3 nucleotides: TGTGCCAGCATGCAGTCAGATACGCAGTATTTT. Translating gives CASMQSDTQYF.

Many counts were recorded for this clonotype. V is TRBV2 and J is TRBJ1-5; 11 nucleotides agree with TRBD1. CDR1 is SNHLY and CDR2 is FYNNEI in the germline V gene. CDR3 length equals 15 residues. The J segment lost 7 bases and the V segment lost 5 bases, leaving 7 bases of the junction unmatched. The CDR3 DNA reads as TGTGCCAGCAGTTCCGGGACAGGGGGGGTCCAGCCCCAGCATTTT. Translated, it gives CASSSGTGGVQPQHF.

This clonotype was seen ten or more times. The chain is built from TRBV3-1 and TRBJ1-2; D unclear. Trimming removed 2 bases from V and 8 bases from J, with 9 bases in between. The CDR3 is 12 amino acids. Germline CDR1 LGHDT, CDR2 YNNKEL (reference sequence). The CDR3 sequence is CASSQWRVGYTF. Written as DNA, the CDR3 is TGTGCCAGCAGCCAATGGAGGGTAGGCTACACCTTC.

Remarks on this clonotype: This clone may be a read error of a much larger clone one base away. The DNA for the CDR3 is TGTGCCAGCAGCCCCCAGATGAAACACGCCTACGAGCAGTACTTC. It codes for CASSPQMKHAYEQYF. V and J are TRBV13 and TRBJ2-7; D ambiguous. There are 15 residues in the CDR3. The V gene's germline CDR1 is PRHDT and CDR2 FYEKMQ (reference sequence). V was clipped by 5 bases and J by 2 bases, with 16 bases between them.

The chain is built from TRBV5-1 and TRBJ2-5; 9 bases fit TRBD1. This CDR3 comprises 15 residues. Germline-derived CDR1 and CDR2 are SGHRS and YFSETQ. V was clipped by 4 bases and J by 2 bases; unmatched bases: 6. In nucleotides, the CDR3 is TGCGCCAGCAGCACCGGGACAGGGACACAAGAGACCCAGTACTTC. Residues: CASSTGTGTQETQYF.

This clonotype appeared many times. The gene calls are TRBV7-9 and TRBJ2-7, with 13 bases aligning to TRBD2. The CDR3 extends over 15 amino acids. V gave up 4 bases and J gave up 6 bases; unmatched junction bases: 6. Germline V gene lookup returns CDR1 SEHNR and CDR2 FQNEAQ (reference sequence). This CDR3 reads CASSYRTSGGGEQYF. DNA of the CDR3: TGTGCCAGCAGCTACCGGACTAGCGGGGGCGGCGAGCAGTACTTC.

This clonotype has ten or more counts. The CDR3 DNA is TGCGCCAGCAGCTTGGAACTAGCGGGAGTCGGCGGCACAGATACGCAGTATTTT. This sequence encodes CASSLELAGVGGTDTQYF. The chain carries TRBV5-1 and TRBJ2-3, with TRBD2 identical over 11 bases. The CDR3 is 18 amino acids. The V gene's germline CDR1 is SGHRS and CDR2 YFSETQ. V was clipped by 0 bases and J by 1 base; unmatched bases: 7.

This clonotype was recorded many times. This rearrangement joins TRBV27 to TRBJ2-1, with D possibly TRBD2 on 5 matching bases. Deletions cut 5 bases from V and 9 bases from J, with 14 bases between. The CDR3 sequence is 13 residues long. Germline V CDR1 and CDR2: MNHEY, SMNVEV (reference sequence). The CDR3 spells CASSISGSGEQFF. DNA for the CDR3: TGTGCCAGCAGTATTTCGGGGTCCGGTGAGCAGTTCTTC.

In its sample, this clonotype was seen a few times. The junction differs from germline at one of its ends, possibly a read error. J is TRBJ1-1 and V is TRBV5-5; D unclear. In germline, CDR1 is SGHKS, CDR2 YYEKEE (reference sequence). This CDR3 region has 13 residues. DNA for the CDR3: TGTGCCAGCAGCTTTGTGGGGAACACTGGAGCTTTCTTT. This encodes CASSFVGNTGAFF. Variable domain in full (rest from reference TRBV5-5 and TRBJ1-1): DAGVTQSPTHLIKTRGQQVTLRCSPISGHKSVSWYQQVLGQGPQFIFQYYEKEERGRGNFPDRFSARQFPNYSSELNVNALLLGDSALYLCASSFVGNTGAFFGQGTRLTVV.

This clonotype was counted many times. V and J are TRBV11-2 and TRBJ2-1; D unclear. The V end lost 1 base, the J end lost 7 bases, and 14 bases lay between the germline ends. Per the germline V gene, CDR1 is SGHAT and CDR2 is FQNNGV. The length of the CDR3 is 15 residues. Here the CDR3 reads CASSLAGVGGNEQFF. Here the CDR3 DNA reads TGTGCCAGCAGCTTAGCCGGTGTCGGCGGTAATGAGCAGTTCTTC.

J is TRBJ1-1 and V is TRBV20-1; 11 bases are shared with TRBD1. V dropped 3 bases and J dropped 7; count of bases not matched to a gene: 4. From germline, CDR1 is DFQATT and CDR2 SNEGSKA (reference sequence). The CDR3 spans 13 residues. The CDR3 spells CSARDRGLGEAFF. The DNA of the CDR3 is TGCAGTGCTAGGGACAGGGGGCTCGGTGAAGCTTTCTTT.